This T cell receptor beta chain came from a study of cytomegalovirus exposure and HLA in healthy donors. CDR3 length equals 15 residues. The germline V and J ends were trimmed by 6 bases and 0 bases, with 9 bases remaining between them. CDR1 is MNHEY and CDR2 is SMNVEV in the germline V gene (reference sequence). PCR used 60 Vbeta primers and 13 Jbeta primers. Sequencing used immunoSEQ multiplex PCR; TCRdb keeps in-frame clones, though not all of them. The sample has 120,000 or so clones; 60% to 85% are singletons. The TCR originated in a man aged 30-40 years in good health and CMV-seronegative. Sequenced: PBMCs. V gene TRBV27 combines with J gene TRBJ2-6; D possibly corresponds to TRBD2 (5 bases). The CDR3 protein is CASRARGSGANVLTF. CDR3 bases: TGTGCCAGCAGGGCCCGGGGCTCTGGGGCCAACGTCCTGACTTTC.